Following are 24 T cell receptor beta chains from one sample sequenced in a study of cytomegalovirus exposure and HLA in healthy donors (dated by TCRdb to about 2017). The method behind the library was the immunoSEQ multiplex PCR assay. For the multiplex PCR, a mixture combining 60 forward primers for TCR Vbeta segments and 13 reverse primers for TCR Jbeta segments was used. Drawn from immuneACCESS, this table holds only the in-frame rearrangements with V and J called that TCRdb kept. Clones are partly lost; checked studies trace under half to an unresolved V gene and leave the rest unexplained. For this sample there are 190,000 or so clones; roughly 80% appear just once. The ten largest clones add up to 1.6% of the sample. The sample comprised PBMCs. Receptors originate from a man over 45 in good health and CMV-seronegative.

The chain links TRBV19 to TRBJ2-5, with 9 bases matching TRBD1. Looked up from germline, CDR1 is LNHDA and CDR2 is SQIVND (reference sequence). The ends lost 4 bases at V and 4 bases at J; junction bases unmatched: 16. The length of the CDR3 is 18 residues. CDR3 sequence (DNA): TGTGCCAGTAGTAGCCTGTGGTCCGGGACAGGGTCTAGAGAGACCCAGTACTTC. Amino acids: CASSSLWSGTGSRETQYF. The full variable domain, rest sourced from reference TRBV19 and TRBJ2-5, is DGGITQSPKYLFRKEGQNVTLSCEQNLNHDAMYWYRQDPGQGLRLIYYSQIVNDFQKGDIAEGYSVSREKKESFPLTVTSAQKNPTAFYLCASSSLWSGTGSRETQYFGPGTRLLVL.

The chain carries TRBV5-1 and TRBJ1-3; unclear D gene. V lost 0 bases and J lost 7, with 11 bases in between. The CDR3 has 14 amino acids. Germline loops: CDR1 SGHRS, CDR2 YFSETQ. The CDR3: CASSLERSGNTIYF. The CDR3 DNA reads as TGCGCCAGCAGCTTGGAAAGGTCCGGGAACACCATATATTTT.

The V and J genes are TRBV4-2 and TRBJ2-1; D ambiguous. The ends were cut back, 1 base at V and 0 bases at J, with 10 bases in the middle. Germline V gives CDR1 LGHNA, CDR2 YNFKEQ. This CDR3 has 16 residues. The CDR3 sequence is CASSQVSGSSYNEQFF. The CDR3 DNA reads as TGTGCCAGCAGCCAAGTTTCGGGTAGCTCCTACAATGAGCAGTTCTTC.

This chain uses TRBV10-2 with TRBJ2-2, with 8 bases aligning to TRBD2. V shed 7 bases, J shed 0 bases, and the junction held 7 bases outside the gene matches. CDR1 is WSHSY and CDR2 is SAAADI in the germline V gene. The CDR3 loop spans 16 amino acids. The CDR3 DNA reads TGCGCCAGCACCCCTAGCGGGCCCTCGAACACCGGGGAGCTGTTTTTT. It codes for CASTPSGPSNTGELFF.

This clone came up once. This chain uses TRBV7-2 with TRBJ1-1; D remains ambiguous. Per the germline V gene, CDR1 is SGHTA and CDR2 is FQGNSA. The CDR3 covers 13 residues. V was clipped by 5 bases and J by 3 bases, with 10 bases between them. The CDR3 is CASSTQVDTEAFF. CDR3 nucleotides: TGTGCCAGCAGCACCCAGGTTGACACTGAAGCTTTCTTT.

V is TRBV7-9 and J is TRBJ2-1, with TRBD2 matching 10 bases. Trimming took 1 base from V and 10 from J; bases not matched to a gene: 4. The CDR3 contains 14 residues. Germline V lookup: CDR1 SEHNR, CDR2 FQNEAQ (reference sequence). CDR3 sequence: CASSLGSGRDEQFF. For the CDR3, the DNA is TGTGCCAGCAGCTTAGGCAGCGGGAGGGACGAGCAGTTCTTC.

Of note for this clone: Other DNA sequences in the sample encode the same CDR3. This rearrangement joins TRBV30 to TRBJ2-7; possibly TRBD2 for D (6 bases). V lost 2 bases to trimming and J lost 3 bases, with 29 bases between them. CDR3 length: 19 residues. Per germline, CDR1 GTSNPN and CDR2 SVGIG (reference sequence). CDR3 DNA sequence: TGTGCCTGGAGTCCATATGGGGGAGGATTGTCGGGAGTTCTCTACGAGCAGTACTTC. Amino acids: CAWSPYGGGLSGVLYEQYF.

The V gene is TRBV5-4, the J gene TRBJ1-1; 7 bases are a match to TRBD1. V lost 1 base and J lost 3; bases outside the gene matches: 9. CDR1 and CDR2 (germline): SGHNT, YYREEE (reference sequence). The CDR3 loop spans 16 amino acids. Here the CDR3 reads CASSLPRGRGDTEAFF. CDR3 nucleotides: TGTGCCAGCAGCTTGCCAAGGGGGCGGGGGGACACTGAAGCTTTCTTT. Full variable domain (missing parts from reference TRBV5-4 and TRBJ1-1): ETGVTQSPTHLIKTRGQQVTLRCSSQSGHNTVSWYQQALGQGPQFIFQYYREEENGRGNFPPRFSGLQFPNYSSELNVNALELDDSALYLCASSLPRGRGDTEAFFGQGTRLTVV.

This chain joins TRBV7-2 and TRBJ2-7; maybe TRBD2 (6 bases). From germline, CDR1 is SGHTA and CDR2 FQGNSA. The V gene lost 5 bases and the J gene lost 4 bases, with 15 bases spanning the gap. The CDR3 is 14 residues long. Here the CDR3 reads CASSGGTHRYEQYF. DNA for the CDR3: TGTGCCAGCAGCGGCGGGACCCACAGATACGAGCAGTACTTC.

About this clone itself: A read error may produce the germline difference seen at one junction end. The rearrangement uses TRBV7-3 and TRBJ1-2, with 9 bases aligning to TRBD1. Germline CDR1 reads SGHTA; CDR2 reads FQGTGA. The CDR3 contains 14 residues. CDR3 residues: CASSINPGTGHPSF. Here the CDR3 DNA reads TGTGCCAGCAGCATAAACCCCGGGACAGGGCACCCGAGCTTC. Combining the CDR3 with reference TRBV7-3 and TRBJ1-2 gives the whole variable domain GAGVSQTPSNKVTEKGKYVELRCDPISGHTALYWYRQSLGQGPEFLIYFQGTGAADDSGLPNDRFFAVRPEGSVSTLKIQRTERGDSAVYLCASSINPGTGHPSFGSGTRLTVV.

The V gene is TRBV6-1, the J gene TRBJ2-7, with TRBD1 as a possible D gene (6 bases). Germline V CDR1 and CDR2: MNHNS, SASEGT. V lost 4 bases to trimming and J lost 2 bases, with 18 bases between them. The CDR3 is made up of 16 amino acids. CDR3 bases: TGTGCCAGCAGTGGAGACGGCGGACAGCAAGCCTACGAGCAGTACTTC. Amino acids: CASSGDGGQQAYEQYF.

The rearrangement joins TRBV7-2 to TRBJ2-1; D gene uncertain. Germline values: CDR1 SGHTA, CDR2 FQGNSA. CDR3 size: 14 residues. The V end lost 2 bases, the J end lost 8 bases, and 13 bases lay between the germline ends. CDR3 DNA sequence: TGTGCCAGCAGCTTATGGGTAGGTCGGGATGAGCAGTTCTTC. Amino acid sequence: CASSLWVGRDEQFF.

This clone was detected only once. The chain uses TRBV30 and TRBJ2-1; tentatively, D is TRBD2 (6 bases). CDR3 length: 15 residues. Germline CDR1 GTSNPN, CDR2 SVGIG (reference sequence). Trimming stripped 2 bases from V and 3 bases from J, with 14 bases between. Here the CDR3 DNA reads TGTGCCTGGAGTCGCTCCGGGACTGTCTACAATGAGCAGTTCTTC. Its protein product is CAWSRSGTVYNEQFF.

The J gene is TRBJ2-1, the V gene TRBV7-2; TRBD2 matches 12 bases. CDR1 and CDR2 from the germline V gene are SGHTA and FQGNSA. V trimming: 2 bases; J trimming: 4 bases; junction bases outside the gene matches: 3. The CDR3 sequence is 16 residues long. CDR3 in DNA: TGTGCCAGCAGCTTACGGCTAGCGGGAGGGTACAATGAGCAGTTCTTC. Protein product: CASSLRLAGGYNEQFF.

The chain recombines TRBV9 with TRBJ1-4; TRBD1 aligns across 10 bases. This CDR3 contains 15 residues. The germline V gene encodes CDR1 SGDLS and CDR2 YYNGEE. J gave up 11 bases and V 4 bases, and 11 bases lay outside the gene matches. This CDR3 reads CASSSDGQGGGKLFF. In nucleotides, the CDR3 is TGTGCCAGCAGCTCCGATGGACAGGGGGGTGGGAAACTGTTTTTT.

The table lists this clone with a count of one. V usage is TRBV19 and J usage is TRBJ2-3, with 7 bases lining up with TRBD1. The CDR3 contains 17 residues. V trimming: 5 bases; J trimming: 0 bases; junction bases outside the gene matches: 11. Germline values: CDR1 LNHDA, CDR2 SQIVND (reference sequence). CDR3 sequence (DNA): TGTGCCAGTAGTCCCCGCGGACAGGTGATTAGCACAGATACGCAGTATTTT. The encoded protein is CASSPRGQVISTDTQYF. The full variable domain, in which reference TRBV19 and TRBJ2-3 provide the parts outside the CDR3, is DGGITQSPKYLFRKEGQNVTLSCEQNLNHDAMYWYRQDPGQGLRLIYYSQIVNDFQKGDIAEGYSVSREKKESFPLTVTSAQKNPTAFYLCASSPRGQVISTDTQYFGPGTRLTVL.

CDR3 amino acids: CASRLGTSGDNEQFF. The CDR3 region has the DNA TGTGCCAGCAGATTAGGGACTAGCGGAGACAATGAGCAGTTCTTC. The chain combines TRBV7-3 with TRBJ2-1; 11 bases match TRBD2. J was trimmed by 5 bases and V by 6 bases; bases with no gene match: 6. The CDR3 loop spans 15 amino acids. The germline CDR1 and CDR2 sequences are SGHTA and FQGTGA.

This clone showed up just once. The rearrangement uses TRBV4-1 and TRBJ2-5, with a tentative D call TRBD2 (6 bases). The J call may be in error: the DNA end matches TRBJ2-7 better. This CDR3 spans 17 amino acids. The V gene's germline CDR1 is MGHRA and CDR2 YSYEKL. Here the CDR3 reads CASSQDSAPGVSYEQYF. Written as DNA, the CDR3 is TGCGCCAGCAGCCAAGATTCAGCCCCGGGAGTTTCGTACGAGCAGTACTTC.

This clone was seen a handful of times. The chain couples TRBV6-5 to TRBJ1-4; possibly TRBD1 for D (6 bases). This CDR3 has 14 amino acids. Trimming cost V 4 bases and J 4 bases, with 10 bases left between them. Looked up from germline, CDR1 is MNHEY and CDR2 is SVGAGI. CDR3 bases: TGTGCCAGCAGTTTTCAGGGGAATAATGAAAAACTGTTTTTT. It specifies CASSFQGNNEKLFF.

The V and J genes are TRBV10-3 and TRBJ1-1, with no clear D. Per germline, CDR1 ENHRY and CDR2 SYGVKD. The V end was cut by 3 bases, the J end by 5 bases, with 7 bases between. This CDR3 comprises 12 residues. CDR3 bases: TGTGCCATCAGTGAAACCAGGACTGAAGCTTTCTTT. Translation: CAISETRTEAFF.

V usage is TRBV14 and J usage is TRBJ2-5; 7 bases line up with TRBD1. Germline trimming cut 2 bases from V and 4 bases from J; bases unmatched to any gene: 10. The CDR3 covers 16 residues. Germline V lookup: CDR1 SGHDN, CDR2 FVKESK. CDR3 sequence (DNA): TGTGCCAGCAGCCAAAATCAACACAGGGGTGGAGAGACCCAGTACTTC. It yields the protein CASSQNQHRGGETQYF.

The rearrangement joins TRBV20-1 to TRBJ2-1, with D uncertain. There are 11 residues in the CDR3. V was shortened by 1 base and J by 6 bases, with 4 bases between the two germline ends. Germline V gene sequence: CDR1 DFQATT, CDR2 SNEGSKA (reference sequence). Written as DNA, the CDR3 is TGCAGTGCTAGAGGTAGCAATGAGCAGTTCTTC. This encodes CSARGSNEQFF.

This clone occurred a few times. CDR3 residues: CASTKKGAGSSYGYTF. CDR3 coding DNA: TGTGCCAGCACCAAAAAAGGTGCGGGAAGTAGCTATGGCTACACCTTC. The V and J genes are TRBV6-6 and TRBJ1-2, with unresolved D. V lost 7 bases and J 4 bases, leaving 22 bases between the germline ends. Germline V gives CDR1 MNHNY, CDR2 SVGAGI (reference sequence). The CDR3 runs to 16 residues.

The chain joins TRBV30 to TRBJ2-5; D perhaps matches TRBD1 (7 bases). Trimming took off 4 bases at V and 11 bases at J, with 26 bases between the two ends. This CDR3 is built from 15 residues. CDR1 and CDR2 (germline): GTSNPN, SVGIG (reference sequence). CDR3 sequence: CAWTGDAQGVSKQYF. The CDR3 nucleotides read TGTGCCTGGACGGGGGACGCTCAGGGGGTATCCAAGCAGTACTTC.